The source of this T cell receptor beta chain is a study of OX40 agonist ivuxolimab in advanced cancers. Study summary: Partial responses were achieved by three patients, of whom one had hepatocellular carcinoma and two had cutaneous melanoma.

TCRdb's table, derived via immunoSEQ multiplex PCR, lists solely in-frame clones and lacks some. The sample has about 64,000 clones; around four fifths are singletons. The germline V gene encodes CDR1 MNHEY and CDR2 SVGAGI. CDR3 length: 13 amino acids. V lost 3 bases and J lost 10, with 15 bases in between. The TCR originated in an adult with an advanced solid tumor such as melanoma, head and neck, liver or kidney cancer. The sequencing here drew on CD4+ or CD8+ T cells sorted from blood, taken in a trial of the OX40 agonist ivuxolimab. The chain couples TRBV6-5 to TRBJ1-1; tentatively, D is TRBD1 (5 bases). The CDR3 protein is CASSYIRGGLAFF. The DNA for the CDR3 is TGTGCCAGCAGTTATATAAGGGGTGGTTTAGCTTTCTTT.